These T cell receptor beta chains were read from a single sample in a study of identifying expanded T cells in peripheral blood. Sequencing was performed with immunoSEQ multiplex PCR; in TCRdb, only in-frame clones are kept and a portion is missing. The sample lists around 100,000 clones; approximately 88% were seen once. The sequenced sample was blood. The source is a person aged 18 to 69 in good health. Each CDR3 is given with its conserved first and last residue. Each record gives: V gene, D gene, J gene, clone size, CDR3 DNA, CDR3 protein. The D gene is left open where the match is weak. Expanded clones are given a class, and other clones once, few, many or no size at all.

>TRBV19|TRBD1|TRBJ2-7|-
TGTGCCAGTAGTATTCCGGGACAGCTCTACGAGCAGTACTTC
CASSIPGQLYEQYF
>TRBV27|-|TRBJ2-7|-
TGTGCCAGCAGTTCGCGGGCCTACATTACCTACGAGCAGTACTTC
CASSSRAYITYEQYF
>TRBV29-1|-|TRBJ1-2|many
TGCAGCGTTAGGACAGACTATGGCTACACCTTC
CSVRTDYGYTF
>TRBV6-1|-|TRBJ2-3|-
TGTGCCAGCAGTGGCCGAGTATGGGGAGGCCTCCCAGATACGCAGTATTTT
CASSGRVWGGLPDTQYF
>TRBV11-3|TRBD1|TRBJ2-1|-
TGTGCCAGCAGCTTAGATTGGAGGACAGGGAGTACTGTTGAGCAGTTCTTC
CASSLDWRTGSTVEQFF
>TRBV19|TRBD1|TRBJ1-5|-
TGTGCCAGCCGAGAAGGACAGGACCACAATCAGCCCCAGCATTTT
CASREGQDHNQPQHF
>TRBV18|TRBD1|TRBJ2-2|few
TGTGCCAGCTCACGAACCGGGACAGTGAGCACCGGGGAGCTGTTTTTT
CASSRTGTVSTGELFF
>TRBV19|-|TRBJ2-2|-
TGTGCCAGTAGCCCGAGGGGGAACACCGGGGAGCTGTTTTTT
CASSPRGNTGELFF
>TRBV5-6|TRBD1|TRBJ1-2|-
TGTGCCAGCAGCTTCCAGGGGGTCTATGGCTACACCTTC
CASSFQGVYGYTF
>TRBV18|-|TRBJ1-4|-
TGTGCCAGCTCACCGGGACGGGATGAAAAACTGTTTTTT
CASSPGRDEKLFF
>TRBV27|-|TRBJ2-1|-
TGTGCCAGCAGTCGGTCCGGCTACAATGAGCAGTTCTTC
CASSRSGYNEQFF
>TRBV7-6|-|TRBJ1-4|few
TGTGCCAGCAGCCCGGGCCCGGCAGGCGAGAAAAAACTGTTTTTT
CASSPGPAGEKKLFF
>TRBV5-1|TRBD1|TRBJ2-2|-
TGCGCCAGCAGCACCACAGGGGAGAACACCGGGGAGCTGTTTTTT
CASSTTGENTGELFF
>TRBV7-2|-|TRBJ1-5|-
TGTGCCAGCAGCTCCGATCGAAATCAGCCCCAGCATTTT
CASSSDRNQPQHF
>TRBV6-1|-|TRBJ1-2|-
TGTGCCAGCAGTGGGGACACCCGGATTAATAACTATGGCTACACCTTC
CASSGDTRINNYGYTF
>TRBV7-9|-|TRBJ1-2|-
TGTGCCAGCAGCTTACCGGGCAGGAATGGCTACACCTTC
CASSLPGRNGYTF
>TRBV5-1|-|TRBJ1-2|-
TGCGCCAGCGGGGAGGAGCAGTATGGCTACACCTTC
CASGEEQYGYTF
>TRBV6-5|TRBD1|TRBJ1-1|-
TGTGCTAGCAGGGGGTCGGGCACTGAAGCTTTCTTT
CASRGSGTEAFF
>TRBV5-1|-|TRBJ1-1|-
TGCGCCAGCAGGACACCCGGGGCTGAAGCTTTCTTT
CASRTPGAEAFF
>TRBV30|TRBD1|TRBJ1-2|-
TGTGCCTGGGCTGGACAGGGGGCAAGTGGCTACACCTTC
CAWAGQGASGYTF
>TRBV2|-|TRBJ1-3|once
TGTGCCAGCAGTGATGGACGGTACTCTGGAAACACCATATATTTT
CASSDGRYSGNTIYF
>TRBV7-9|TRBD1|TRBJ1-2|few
TGTGCCAGCAGCTTAGCCGGGACAGATCATTATAACTATGGCTACACCTTC
CASSLAGTDHYNYGYTF
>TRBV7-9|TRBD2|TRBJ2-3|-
TGTGCCAGCATCCCAGCGGGGGGTAGGACAGATACGCAGTATTTT
CASIPAGGRTDTQYF
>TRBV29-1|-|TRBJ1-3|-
TGCAGCGCCACTATCTCTGGAAACACCATATATTTT
CSATISGNTIYF
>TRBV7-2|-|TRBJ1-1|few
TGTGCCAGCAGCTGGGCAGAAAACACTGAAGCTTTCTTT
CASSWAENTEAFF
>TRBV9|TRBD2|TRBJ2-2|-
TGTGCCAGCAGCGGATCCAGACTAGCGGGGAACACCGGGGAGCTGTTTTTT
CASSGSRLAGNTGELFF
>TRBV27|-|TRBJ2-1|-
TGTGCCAGCTTTGCACAGGGGGGGACCGGCAATGAGCAGTTCTTC
CASFAQGGTGNEQFF
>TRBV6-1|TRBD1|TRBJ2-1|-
TGTGCCAGCAAAACACCCGGGACAGGGGGCAATGAGCAGTTCTTC
CASKTPGTGGNEQFF
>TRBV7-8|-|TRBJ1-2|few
TGTGCCAGCAGAGGTCAGTCGGCCTCTTATGGCTACACCTTC
CASRGQSASYGYTF
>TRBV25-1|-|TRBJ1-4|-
TGTGCCAGCAGTGCGTATAATGAAAAACTGTTTTTT
CASSAYNEKLFF
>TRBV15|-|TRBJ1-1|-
TGTGCCACCAGCAGAGAGGCCGAGTCTCGGGCTTTCTTT
CATSREAESRAFF
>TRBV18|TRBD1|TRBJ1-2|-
TGTGCCAGCTCACGGGACAGGGAATATGGCTACACCTTC
CASSRDREYGYTF
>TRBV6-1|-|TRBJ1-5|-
TGTGCCAGCAGAGTCAACTTAAAGCAGCCCCAGCATTTT
CASRVNLKQPQHF
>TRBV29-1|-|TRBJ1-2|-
TGCAGCGTTGAACTTGTGAGGGCAGGCTACACCTTC
CSVELVRAGYTF
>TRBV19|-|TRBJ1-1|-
TGTGCCAGTAGTATAGTCGGCAGGGTGTATGCTTTCTTT
CASSIVGRVYAFF
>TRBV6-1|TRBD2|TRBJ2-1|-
TGTGCCAGCAGTGAAGCCGGTTTTGGCGCGGGGGGCCGGGATGAGCAGTTCTTC
CASSEAGFGAGGRDEQFF
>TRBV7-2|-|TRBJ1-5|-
TGTGCCAGCAGCTTAGGTGGCTTTGGGCGTCAGCCCCAGCATTTT
CASSLGGFGRQPQHF
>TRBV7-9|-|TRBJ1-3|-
TGTGCCAGCGATAGGCAGGGGAACACCATATATTTT
CASDRQGNTIYF
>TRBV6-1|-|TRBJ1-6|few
TGTGCCAGCAGTGAGGGGATCCTCAATTCACCCCTCCACTTT
CASSEGILNSPLHF
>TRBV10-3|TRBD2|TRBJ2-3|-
TGTGCCATCGGTGGGACTAGCGGGATCGGCACAGATACGCAGTATTTT
CAIGGTSGIGTDTQYF
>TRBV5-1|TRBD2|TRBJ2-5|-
TGCGCCAGCAGCTCGAGACTAGCGGGGGCTCAAGAGACCCAGTACTTC
CASSSRLAGAQETQYF
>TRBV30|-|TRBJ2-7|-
TGTGCCTGGAGTGTAGGGGGCTACGAGCAGTACTTC
CAWSVGGYEQYF
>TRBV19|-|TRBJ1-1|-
TGTGCCAGTAGTATGGGCAGGGCCTCGAACACTGAAGCTTTCTTT
CASSMGRASNTEAFF
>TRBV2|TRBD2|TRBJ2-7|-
TGTGCCAGCAGGGCGATCAGGACTAGCGGGAATTACTACGAGCAGTACTTC
CASRAIRTSGNYYEQYF
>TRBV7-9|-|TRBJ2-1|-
TGTGCCAGCAGCTTAGCGAGGACAACCAGCTCCTACAATGAGCAGTTCTTC
CASSLARTTSSYNEQFF
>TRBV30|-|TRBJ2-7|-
TGTGCCTGGAACCGGGACCGTACCTACGAGCAGTACTTC
CAWNRDRTYEQYF
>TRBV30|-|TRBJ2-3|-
TGTGCCTGGAGTGCCGGGGGGCCCGGGGCAGATACGCAGTATTTT
CAWSAGGPGADTQYF
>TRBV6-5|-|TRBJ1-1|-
TGTGCCAGCAGTTATTCAATTGGGGGGATAAAATCGGAAGCTTTCTTT
CASSYSIGGIKSEAFF
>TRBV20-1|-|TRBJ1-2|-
TGCAGTGCTAGCCAGGGGCCCTTC
CSASQGPF
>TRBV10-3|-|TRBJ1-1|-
TGTGCCATCAGTCATACGGGACAAAAGAACACTGAAGCTTTCTTT
CAISHTGQKNTEAFF
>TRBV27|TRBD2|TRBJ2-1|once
TGTGCCAGCAGTTCCCCCGCTAGCGGGAGTAGGAATGAGCAGTTCTTC
CASSSPASGSRNEQFF